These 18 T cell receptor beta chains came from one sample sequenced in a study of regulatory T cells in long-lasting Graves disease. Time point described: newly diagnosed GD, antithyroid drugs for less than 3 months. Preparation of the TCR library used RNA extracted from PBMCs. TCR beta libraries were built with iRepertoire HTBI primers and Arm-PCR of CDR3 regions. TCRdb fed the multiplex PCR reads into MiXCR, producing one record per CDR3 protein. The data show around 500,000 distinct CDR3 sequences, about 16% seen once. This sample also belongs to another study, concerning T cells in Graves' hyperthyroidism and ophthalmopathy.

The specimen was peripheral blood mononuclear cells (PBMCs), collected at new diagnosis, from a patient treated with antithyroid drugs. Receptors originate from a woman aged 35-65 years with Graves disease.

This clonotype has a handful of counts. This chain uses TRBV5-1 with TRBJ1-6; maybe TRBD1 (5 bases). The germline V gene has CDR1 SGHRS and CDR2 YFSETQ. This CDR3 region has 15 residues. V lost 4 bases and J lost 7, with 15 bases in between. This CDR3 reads CASSLGVTRNSPLHF. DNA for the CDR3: TGCGCCAGCAGCCTAGGGGTTACAAGAAATTCACCCCTCCACTTT.

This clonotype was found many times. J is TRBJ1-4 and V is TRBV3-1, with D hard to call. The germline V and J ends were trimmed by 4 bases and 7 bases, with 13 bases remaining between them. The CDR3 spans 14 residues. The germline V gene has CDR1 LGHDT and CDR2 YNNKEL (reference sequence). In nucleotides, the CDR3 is TGTGCCAGCAGCCTCACTCGAGGCGGTGAAAAACTGTTTTTT. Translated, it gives CASSLTRGGEKLFF.

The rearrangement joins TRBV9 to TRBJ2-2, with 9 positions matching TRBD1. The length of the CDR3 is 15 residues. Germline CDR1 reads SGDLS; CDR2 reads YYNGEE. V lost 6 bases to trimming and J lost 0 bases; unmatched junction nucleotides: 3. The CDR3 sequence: CASNTGGANTGELFF. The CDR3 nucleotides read TGTGCCAGCAATACAGGGGGCGCGAACACCGGGGAGCTGTTTTTT.

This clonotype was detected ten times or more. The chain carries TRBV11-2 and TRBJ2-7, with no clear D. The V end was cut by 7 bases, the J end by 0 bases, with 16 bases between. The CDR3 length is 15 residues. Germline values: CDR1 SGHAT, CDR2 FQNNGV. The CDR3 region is CASTPSAGTSYEQYF. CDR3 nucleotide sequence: TGTGCCAGCACCCCGTCGGCAGGCACCTCCTACGAGCAGTACTTC.

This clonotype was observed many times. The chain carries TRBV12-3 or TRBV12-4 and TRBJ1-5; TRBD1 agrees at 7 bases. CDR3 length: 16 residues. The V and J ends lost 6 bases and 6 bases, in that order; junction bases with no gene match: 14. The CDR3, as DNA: TGTGCCAGCAGCCCCCTTGGGACAGCCTCAAGTCAGCCCCAGCATTTT. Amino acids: CASSPLGTASSQPQHF.

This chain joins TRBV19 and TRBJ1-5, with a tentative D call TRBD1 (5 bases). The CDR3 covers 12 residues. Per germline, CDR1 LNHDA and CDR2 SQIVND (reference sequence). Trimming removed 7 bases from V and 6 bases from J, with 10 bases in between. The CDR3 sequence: CASKQGIQPQHF. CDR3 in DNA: TGTGCCAGTAAGCAGGGAATTCAGCCCCAGCATTTT.

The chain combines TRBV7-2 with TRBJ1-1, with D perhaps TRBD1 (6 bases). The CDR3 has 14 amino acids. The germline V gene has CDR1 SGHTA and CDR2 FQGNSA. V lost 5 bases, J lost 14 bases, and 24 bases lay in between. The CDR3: CASSIWDTEAKIFF. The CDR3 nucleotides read TGTGCCAGCAGCATTTGGGACACCGAGGCTAAGATATTCTTT.

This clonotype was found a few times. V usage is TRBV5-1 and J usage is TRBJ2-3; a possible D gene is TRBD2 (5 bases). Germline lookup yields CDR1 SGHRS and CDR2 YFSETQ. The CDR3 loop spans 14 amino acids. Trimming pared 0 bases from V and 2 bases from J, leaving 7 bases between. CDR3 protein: CASSLGEITDTQYF. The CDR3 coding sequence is TGCGCCAGCAGCTTGGGGGAGATCACAGATACGCAGTATTTT. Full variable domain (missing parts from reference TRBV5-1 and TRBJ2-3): KAGVTQTPRYLIKTRGQQVTLSCSPISGHRSVSWYQQTPGQGLQFLFEYFSETQRNKGNFPGRFSGRQFSNSRSEMNVSTLELGDSALYLCASSLGEITDTQYFGPGTRLTVL.

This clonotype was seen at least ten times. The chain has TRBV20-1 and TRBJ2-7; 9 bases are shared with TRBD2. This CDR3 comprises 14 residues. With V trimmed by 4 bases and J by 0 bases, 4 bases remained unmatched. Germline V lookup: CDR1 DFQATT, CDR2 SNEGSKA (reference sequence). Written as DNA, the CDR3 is TGCAGTGCTAAAAGCGGGGGGAGCTCCTACGAGCAGTACTTC. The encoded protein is CSAKSGGSSYEQYF.

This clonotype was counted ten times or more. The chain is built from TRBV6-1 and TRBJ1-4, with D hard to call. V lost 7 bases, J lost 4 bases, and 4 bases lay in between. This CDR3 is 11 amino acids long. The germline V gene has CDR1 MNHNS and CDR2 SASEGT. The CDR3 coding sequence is TGTGCCAGCAAACATAATGAAAAACTGTTTTTT. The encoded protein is CASKHNEKLFF.

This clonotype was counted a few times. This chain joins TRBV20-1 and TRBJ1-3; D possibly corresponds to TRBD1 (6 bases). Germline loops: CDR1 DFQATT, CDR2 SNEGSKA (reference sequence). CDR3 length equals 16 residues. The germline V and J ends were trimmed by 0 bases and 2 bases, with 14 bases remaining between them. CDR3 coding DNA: TGCAGTGCTAGAGATTGGGCGGGGGCAGCTGGAAACACCATATATTTT. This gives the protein CSARDWAGAAGNTIYF.

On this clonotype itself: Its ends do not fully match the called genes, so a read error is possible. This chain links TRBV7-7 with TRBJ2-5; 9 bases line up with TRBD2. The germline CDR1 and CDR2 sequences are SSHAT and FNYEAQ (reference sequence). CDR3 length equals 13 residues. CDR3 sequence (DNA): TGTGCTAGCAGCTTAGGGACTAGCGAGACCCAGTACTTC. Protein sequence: CASSLGTSETQYF.

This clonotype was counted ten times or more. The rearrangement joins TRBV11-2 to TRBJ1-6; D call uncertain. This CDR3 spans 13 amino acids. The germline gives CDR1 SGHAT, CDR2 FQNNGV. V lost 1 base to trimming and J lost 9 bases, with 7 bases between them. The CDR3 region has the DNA TGTGCCAGCAGCTTAGGTTTCACTTCACCCCTCCACTTT. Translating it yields CASSLGFTSPLHF.

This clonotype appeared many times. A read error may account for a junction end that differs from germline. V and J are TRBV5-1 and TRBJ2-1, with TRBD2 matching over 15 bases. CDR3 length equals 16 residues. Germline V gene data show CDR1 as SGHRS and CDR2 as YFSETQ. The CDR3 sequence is CASSPGTSGGYNEQFF. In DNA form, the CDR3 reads TGTGCCAGCAGCCCCGGGACTAGCGGGGGGTACAATGAGCAGTTCTTC.

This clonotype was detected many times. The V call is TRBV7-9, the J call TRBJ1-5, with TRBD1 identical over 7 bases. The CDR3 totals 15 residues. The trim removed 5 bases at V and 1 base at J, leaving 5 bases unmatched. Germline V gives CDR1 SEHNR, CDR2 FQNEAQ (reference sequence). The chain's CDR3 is CASSHSTGSNQPQHF. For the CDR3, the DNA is TGTGCCAGCAGCCACTCGACAGGGAGCAATCAGCCCCAGCATTTT.

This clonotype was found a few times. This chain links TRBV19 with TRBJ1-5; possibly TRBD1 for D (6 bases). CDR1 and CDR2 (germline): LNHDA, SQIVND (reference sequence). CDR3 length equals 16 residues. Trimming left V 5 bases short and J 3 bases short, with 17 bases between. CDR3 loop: CASSVTGTLINQPQHF. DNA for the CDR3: TGTGCCAGTAGTGTTACAGGGACCTTGATCAATCAGCCCCAGCATTTT.

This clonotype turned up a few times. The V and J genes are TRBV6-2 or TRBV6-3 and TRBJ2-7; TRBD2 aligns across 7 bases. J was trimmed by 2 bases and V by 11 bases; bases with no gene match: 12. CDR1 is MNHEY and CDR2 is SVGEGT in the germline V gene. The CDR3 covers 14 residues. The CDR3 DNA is TGTGCCTCAAACGAGGCTAGCGGAACCTACGAGCAGTACTTC. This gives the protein CASNEASGTYEQYF.

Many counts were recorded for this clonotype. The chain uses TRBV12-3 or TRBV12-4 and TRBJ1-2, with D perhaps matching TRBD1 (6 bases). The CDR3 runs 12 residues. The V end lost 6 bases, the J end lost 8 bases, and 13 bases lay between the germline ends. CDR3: CASSDRLTGYTF. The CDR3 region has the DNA TGTGCCAGCAGCGACAGGCTAACCGGCTACACCTTC.